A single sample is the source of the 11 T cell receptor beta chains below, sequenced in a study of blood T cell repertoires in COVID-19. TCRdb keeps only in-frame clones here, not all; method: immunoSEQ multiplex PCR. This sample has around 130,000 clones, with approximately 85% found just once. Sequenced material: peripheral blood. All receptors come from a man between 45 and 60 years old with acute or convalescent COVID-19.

The CDR3 sequence is CASSSGLAGGYNEQFF. The CDR3 DNA reads TGTGCCAGCAGCTCGGGACTAGCGGGAGGGTACAATGAGCAGTTCTTC. The chain links TRBV11-3 to TRBJ2-1, with 16 bases fitting TRBD2. Trimming took 4 bases from V and 4 from J; bases not matched to a gene: 1. The CDR3 extends over 16 amino acids. Per the germline V gene, CDR1 is SGHNT and CDR2 is YENEEA.

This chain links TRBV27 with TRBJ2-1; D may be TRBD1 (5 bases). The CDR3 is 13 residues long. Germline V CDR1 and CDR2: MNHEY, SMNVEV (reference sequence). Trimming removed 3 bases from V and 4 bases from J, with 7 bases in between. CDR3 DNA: TGTGCCAGCAGTTTGGACACGTACAATGAGCAGTTCTTC. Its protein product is CASSLDTYNEQFF.

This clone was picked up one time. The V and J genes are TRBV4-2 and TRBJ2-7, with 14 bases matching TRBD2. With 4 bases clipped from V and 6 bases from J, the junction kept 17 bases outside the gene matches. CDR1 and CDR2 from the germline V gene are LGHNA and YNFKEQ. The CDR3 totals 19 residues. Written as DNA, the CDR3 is TGTGCCAGCAGCCTCGGACTAGCGGGGGGCCCTAGGGCCCCTTCCGAGCAGTACTTC. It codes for CASSLGLAGGPRAPSEQYF.

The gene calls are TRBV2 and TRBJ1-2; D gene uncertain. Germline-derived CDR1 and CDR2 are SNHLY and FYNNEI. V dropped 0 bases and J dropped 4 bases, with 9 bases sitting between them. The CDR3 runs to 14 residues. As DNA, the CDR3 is TGTGCCAGCAGTGAAGCGACTCTGGGCTATGGCTACACCTTC. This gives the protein CASSEATLGYGYTF.

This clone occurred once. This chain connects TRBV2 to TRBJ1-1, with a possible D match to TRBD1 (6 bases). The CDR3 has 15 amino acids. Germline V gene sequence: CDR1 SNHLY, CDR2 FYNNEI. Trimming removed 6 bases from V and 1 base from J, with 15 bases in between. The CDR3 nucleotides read TGTGCCAGCAGGAGGGGGGGGACTTCGAACACTGAAGCTTTCTTT. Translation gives CASRRGGTSNTEAFF.

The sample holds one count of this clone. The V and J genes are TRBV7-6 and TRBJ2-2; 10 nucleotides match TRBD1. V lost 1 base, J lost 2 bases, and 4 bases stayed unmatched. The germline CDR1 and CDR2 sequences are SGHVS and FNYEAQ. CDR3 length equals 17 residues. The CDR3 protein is CASSLGRDRGNTGELFF. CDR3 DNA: TGTGCCAGCAGCTTAGGTCGGGACAGGGGTAACACCGGGGAGCTGTTTTTT.

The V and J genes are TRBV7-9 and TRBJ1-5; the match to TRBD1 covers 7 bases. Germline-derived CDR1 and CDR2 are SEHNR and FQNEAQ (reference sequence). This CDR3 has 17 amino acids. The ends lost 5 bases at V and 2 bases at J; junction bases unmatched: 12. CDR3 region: CASSGKARGRGNQPQHF. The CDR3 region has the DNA TGTGCCAGCAGCGGAAAGGCTAGGGGGCGAGGCAATCAGCCCCAGCATTTT.

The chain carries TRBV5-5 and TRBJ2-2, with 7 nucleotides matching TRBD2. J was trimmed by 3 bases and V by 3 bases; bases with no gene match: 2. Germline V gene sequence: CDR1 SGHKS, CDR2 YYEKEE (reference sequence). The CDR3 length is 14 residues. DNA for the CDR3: TGTGCCAGCAGCTCTCTAGCGGACACCGGGGAGCTGTTTTTT. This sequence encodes CASSSLADTGELFF.

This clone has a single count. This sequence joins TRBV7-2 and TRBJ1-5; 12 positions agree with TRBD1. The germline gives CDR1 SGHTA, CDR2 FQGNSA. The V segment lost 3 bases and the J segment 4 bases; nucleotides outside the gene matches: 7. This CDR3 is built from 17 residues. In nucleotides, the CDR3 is TGTGCCAGCAGCTTCTTGGGGACAGGGGGCATTAATCAGCCCCAGCATTTT. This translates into CASSFLGTGGINQPQHF.

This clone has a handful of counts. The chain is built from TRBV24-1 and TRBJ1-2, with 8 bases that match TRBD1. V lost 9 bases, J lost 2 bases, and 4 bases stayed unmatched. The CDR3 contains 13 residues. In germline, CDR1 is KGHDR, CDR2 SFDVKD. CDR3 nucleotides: TGTGCCACCTCGGACAGGGCCAACTATGGCTACACCTTC. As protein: CATSDRANYGYTF.

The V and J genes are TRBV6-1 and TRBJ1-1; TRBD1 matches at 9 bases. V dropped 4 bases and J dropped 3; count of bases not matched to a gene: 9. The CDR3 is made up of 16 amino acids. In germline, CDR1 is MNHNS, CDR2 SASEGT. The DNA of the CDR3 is TGTGCCAGCAGTGTGCCGGGACAGGGTACGTACACTGAAGCTTTCTTT. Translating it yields CASSVPGQGTYTEAFF.